This T cell receptor (beta chain) was identified in a study of shared clonotypes between healthy human individuals. Concerning this clone itself: Antigen specificity is unknown.

In the source study's methods: ImmunoSEQ gave junction-only sequences without quality scores, so filtering differed. Clones were read by immunoSEQ multiplex PCR, and TCRdb kept only the in-frame ones, dropping some. The V and J calls and the clone size are those of that table, but D and trimming were determined from the DNA. The table has approximately 1.9 million clones, around 93% seen once. Naive CD8 cells lacked CD45RO, underwent positive selection for CCR7 and left out terminally differentiated effector memory CD45RA+ cells. The CDR3 is made up of 14 amino acids. V gave up 1 base and J gave up 8 bases, with 11 bases separating them. Germline loops: CDR1 SGHAT, CDR2 FQNNGV. Overall study results and limits: All-four-donor shared clonotypes had higher generation probabilities than non-shared clonotypes did.

The chain uses TRBV11-2 and TRBJ1-4; D is unclear. Sequenced sample: naive CD8+ T cells from PBMCs. The TCR was taken from a man in his late teens or twenties in good health. Some clones in this sample may be carry-over from other donors' samples. The CDR3 spells CASSLGSRKEKLFF. The CDR3, as DNA: TGTGCCAGCAGCTTAGGATCACGCAAGGAAAAACTGTTTTTT. Full variable domain (missing parts from reference TRBV11-2 and TRBJ1-4): EAGVAQSPRYKIIEKRQSVAFWCNPISGHATLYWYQQILGQGPKLLIQFQNNGVVDDSQLPKDRFSAERLKGVDSTLKIQPAKLEDSAVYLCASSLGSRKEKLFFGSGTQLSVL.